This T cell receptor (beta chain) was identified during a study of T cell changes during pregnancy in multiple sclerosis. Germline V lookup: CDR1 SGHTA, CDR2 FQGNSA. CDR3 size: 17 residues. Trimming removed 1 base from V and 3 bases from J, with 15 bases in between. The assay was immunoSEQ multiplex PCR, and TCRdb's table has in-frame clones only and misses some. The table shows about 100,000 clones, with around 92% occurring only once. This clone turned up a few times. This sequence joins TRBV7-2 and TRBJ2-2; tentative D call: TRBD1 (6 bases). Sequenced material: peripheral blood, taken after pregnancy. The sequence was obtained from a female donor with multiple sclerosis, enrolled in a pregnancy study. CDR3 protein: CASSLVVVQGDTGELFF. The CDR3 DNA is TGTGCCAGCAGCTTAGTTGTTGTACAGGGAGACACCGGGGAGCTGTTTTTT.